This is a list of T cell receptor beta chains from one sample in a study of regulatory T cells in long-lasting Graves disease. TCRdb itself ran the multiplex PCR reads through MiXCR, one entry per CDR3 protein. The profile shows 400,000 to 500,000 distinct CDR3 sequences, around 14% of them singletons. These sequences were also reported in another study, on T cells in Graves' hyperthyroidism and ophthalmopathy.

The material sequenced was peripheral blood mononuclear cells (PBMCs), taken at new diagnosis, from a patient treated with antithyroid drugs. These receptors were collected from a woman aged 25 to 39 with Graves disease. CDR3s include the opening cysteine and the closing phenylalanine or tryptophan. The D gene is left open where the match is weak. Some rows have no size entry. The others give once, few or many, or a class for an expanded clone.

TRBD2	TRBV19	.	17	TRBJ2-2	TGTGCCAGTAGTATACTCAGCGGGAACGCGAACACCGGGGAGCTGTTTTTT	CASSILSGNANTGELFF
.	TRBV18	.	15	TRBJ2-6	TGTGCCAGCTCCCAGCGCCGCTCTGGGGCCAACGTCCTGACTTTC	CASSQRRSGANVLTF
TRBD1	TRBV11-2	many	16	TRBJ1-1	TGTGCCAGCAGCCACATCATCGACAGGGGAGAATTGGAAGCTTTCTTT	CASSHIIDRGELEAFF
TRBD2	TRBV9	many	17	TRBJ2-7	TGTGCCAGCAGCGTCCGGGGACTAGCGGGAGGGCCTCGGGAGCAGTACTTC	CASSVRGLAGGPREQYF
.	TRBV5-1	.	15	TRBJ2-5	TGCGCCAGCAGCTTAACAGGGAGGGGGGAAGAGACCCAGTACTTC	CASSLTGRGEETQYF
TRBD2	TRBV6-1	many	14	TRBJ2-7	TGTGCCAGCAGCGACGGGAGGGACTCCTACGAGCAGTACTTC	CASSDGRDSYEQYF
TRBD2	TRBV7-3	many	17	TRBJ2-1	TGTGCCAGCAGCTTAAGTGGGGGACTAGCGGGAGGAGGTGAGCAGTTCTTC	CASSLSGGLAGGGEQFF
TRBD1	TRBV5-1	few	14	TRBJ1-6	TGCGCCAGCCGTCCGGGGACAGGGCCTTCACCCCTCCACTTT	CASRPGTGPSPLHF
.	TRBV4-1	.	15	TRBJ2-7	TGCGCCAGCAGCCAAGATACCGGGGGCTCCTACGAGCAGTACTTC	CASSQDTGGSYEQYF
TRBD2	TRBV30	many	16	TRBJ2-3	TGTGCCTGGAGTGTATCCGGACTAGGGATCACAGATACGCAGTATTTT	CAWSVSGLGITDTQYF
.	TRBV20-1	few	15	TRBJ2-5	TGCAGTGCTAGAGATGCTGCGGAGTTCCAAGAGACCCAGTACTTC	CSARDAAEFQETQYF
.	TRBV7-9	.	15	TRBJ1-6	TGTGCCAGCAGCTACCGGGACAACCTCAATTCACCCCTCCACTTT	CASSYRDNLNSPLHF
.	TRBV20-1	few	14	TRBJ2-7	TGCAGTGCTAGTCGTCCTGCCAGCTCCTACGAGCAGTACTTC	CSASRPASSYEQYF
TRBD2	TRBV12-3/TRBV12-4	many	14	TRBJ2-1	TGTGCCAGCAGGTCTAGCGGGACATCCAATGAGCAGTTCTTC	CASRSSGTSNEQFF
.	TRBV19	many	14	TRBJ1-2	TGTGCCAGTAGTCCGCCCGGGCGCCCCTATGGCTACACCTTC	CASSPPGRPYGYTF
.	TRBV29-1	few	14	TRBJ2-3	TGCAGCGTTGAAGATCCGGTAGTTCCAGATACGCAGTATTTT	CSVEDPVVPDTQYF
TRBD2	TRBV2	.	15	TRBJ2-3	TGTGCCAGCAGTGTGACTAGCGGGGTCACAGATACGCAGTATTTT	CASSVTSGVTDTQYF
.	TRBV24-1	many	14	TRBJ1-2	TGTGCCACCAGTGAACGAGCCTACCCATATGGCTACACCTTC	CATSERAYPYGYTF
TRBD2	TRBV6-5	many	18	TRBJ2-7	TGTGCCAGCAGTTACTCGTCGGGACTAGGCATCTTCCCCTACGAGCAGTACTTC	CASSYSSGLGIFPYEQYF
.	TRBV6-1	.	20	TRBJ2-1	TGTGCCAGCAGTGAAGCTTCGGACAGGGGGTATAGCGGGAGGGGAAATGAGCAGTTCTTC	CASSEASDRGYSGRGNEQFF
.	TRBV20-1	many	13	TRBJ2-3	TGCAGTCCTGCCAGAGTAGGGACAGATACGCAGTATTTT	CSPARVGTDTQYF
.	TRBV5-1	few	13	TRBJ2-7	TGCGCCAGCAGCTTGGGTCAGCCCGCCGAGCAGTACTTC	CASSLGQPAEQYF
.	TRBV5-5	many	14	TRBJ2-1	TGTGCCAGCACCTCTGGCTATACCGTCAATGAGCAGTTCTTC	CASTSGYTVNEQFF
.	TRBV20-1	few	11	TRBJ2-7	TGCAGTGCTCGGACGGTAAACGAGCAGTACTTC	CSARTVNEQYF
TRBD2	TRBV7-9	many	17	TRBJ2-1	TGTGCCAGCAGCCCACCGACCCTAGCGGGAGACCCAGGCGGGCAGTTCTTC	CASSPPTLAGDPGGQFF
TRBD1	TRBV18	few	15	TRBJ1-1	TGTGCCAGCTCACGCTCCGGGACAGCGAACACTGAAGCTTTCTTT	CASSRSGTANTEAFF
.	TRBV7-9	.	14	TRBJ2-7	TGTGCCAGCAGCGGCCAGTGGGTCAAATACGAGCAGTACTTC	CASSGQWVKYEQYF
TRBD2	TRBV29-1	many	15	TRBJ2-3	TGCAGCGTCTTAGGACTAGCGGGAGAGGCAGATACGCAGTATTTT	CSVLGLAGEADTQYF
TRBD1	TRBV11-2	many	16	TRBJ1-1	TGTGCCAGCACCCATCGAAGACAGGGACTGAACACTGAAGCTTTCTTT	CASTHRRQGLNTEAFF
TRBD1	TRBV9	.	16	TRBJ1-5	TGTGCCAGCAGCGGAGGGCATGGACAGGGCCTTCAGCCCCAGCATTTT	CASSGGHGQGLQPQHF
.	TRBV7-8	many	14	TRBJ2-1	TGTGCCAGCAGCGGAAGGGGGTACTACAATGAGCAGTTCTTC	CASSGRGYYNEQFF
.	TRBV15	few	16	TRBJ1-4	TGTGCCACCAGCAGAGGCGAGGGCAGTCGGAATGAAAAACTGTTTTTT	CATSRGEGSRNEKLFF
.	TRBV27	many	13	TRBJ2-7	TGTGCCAGCAGCTTAGAGAGAAGATCCGAGCAGTACTTC	CASSLERRSEQYF
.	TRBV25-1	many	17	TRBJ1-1	TGTGCCAGCAGTGAATTTAAGATCAGTACAGCCAACACTGAAGCTTTCTTT	CASSEFKISTANTEAFF
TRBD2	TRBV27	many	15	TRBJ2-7	TGTGCCAGCAGGACGGGGGGAGGGGCTCGCTACGAGCAGTACTTC	CASRTGGGARYEQYF
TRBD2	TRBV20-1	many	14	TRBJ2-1	TGCAGTGCTTACGGACTAGCGGGAGTCAATGAGCAGTTCTTC	CSAYGLAGVNEQFF
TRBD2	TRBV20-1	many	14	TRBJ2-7	TGCAGTGCGCAGTGGTCGGGAGGGCCGAGGGAGCAGTACTTC	CSAQWSGGPREQYF
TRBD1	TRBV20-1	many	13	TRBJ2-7	TGCAGTGCTGAGGGACAGGGATCCTACGAGCAGTACTTC	CSAEGQGSYEQYF
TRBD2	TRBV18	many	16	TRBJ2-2	TGTGCCAGCTCACTACTCCCCTACAGCGGGGCCGGGGAGCTGTTTTTT	CASSLLPYSGAGELFF
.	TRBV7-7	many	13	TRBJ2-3	TGTGCTAGCAGTCATCTCGTCACAGATACGCAGTATTTT	CASSHLVTDTQYF
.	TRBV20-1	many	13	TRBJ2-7	TGCAGTGCTAGAAAGAGCGGCCTCTACGAGCAGTACTTC	CSARKSGLYEQYF
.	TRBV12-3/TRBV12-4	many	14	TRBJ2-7	TGTGCCAGCAGTTCCCCGGACGTAGCCTACGAGCAGTACTTC	CASSSPDVAYEQYF
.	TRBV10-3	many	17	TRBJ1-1	TGTGCCATCATGAGGGGTGGGGCCCGCCAAGTGAACACTGAAGCTTTCTTT	CAIMRGGARQVNTEAFF
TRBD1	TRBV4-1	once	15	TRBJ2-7	TGCGCCAGCAGCCAAGAGGGGACAGGGGGCGCCGAGCAGTACTTC	CASSQEGTGGAEQYF
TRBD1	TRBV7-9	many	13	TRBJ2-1	TGTGCCGGCCGGGACAGGGTACTCAATGAGCAGTTCTTC	CAGRDRVLNEQFF
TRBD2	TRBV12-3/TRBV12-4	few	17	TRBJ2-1	TGTGCCAGCAGCCGCCGGACTAGCGGGAGGGTTACGAATGAGCAGTTCTTC	CASSRRTSGRVTNEQFF
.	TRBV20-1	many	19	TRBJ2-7	TGCAGTGCTACGTCCCCCGCGGGTGTAGGACCCCTAGGGTTACGCGAGCAGTACTTC	CSATSPAGVGPLGLREQYF
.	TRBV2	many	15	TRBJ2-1	TGTGCCAGTCCTGACCCCGCTAAATTCGGCTATGAGCAGTTCTTC	CASPDPAKFGYEQFF
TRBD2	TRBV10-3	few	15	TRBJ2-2	TGTGCCACCCTTAGCGGGAGGGAGAACACCGGGGAGCTGTTTTTT	CATLSGRENTGELFF
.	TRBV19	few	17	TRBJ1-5	TGTGCCAGTAGTATAGACCCGGTAGAGGGTGGCAATCAGCCCCAGCATTTT	CASSIDPVEGGNQPQHF
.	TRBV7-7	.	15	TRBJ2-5	TGTGCTAGCAGCTTAGGGGTACCGGGAGTAGAGACCCAGTACTTC	CASSLGVPGVETQYF
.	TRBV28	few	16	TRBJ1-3	TGTGCCAGCAGTTCAACGGCCAGGAGCTCTGGAAACACCATATATTTT	CASSSTARSSGNTIYF
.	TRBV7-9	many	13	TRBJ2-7	TGCGCCAGCAGCTTGGAGGCAACCTACGAGCAGTACTTC	CASSLEATYEQYF
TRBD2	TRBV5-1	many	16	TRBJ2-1	TGCGCCAGCAGTTCGACCGGGACTAGCGTTTACAATGAGCAGTTCTTC	CASSSTGTSVYNEQFF